This T cell receptor beta chain came from a study of T cell repertoires in cytomegalovirus infection. Background on the study: Used in the study were CMV epitopes, some recently identified and HLA-C-restricted, others well-studied and HLA-B-restricted.

The V end lost 4 bases, the J end lost 2 bases, and 12 bases lay between the germline ends. This CDR3 has 14 residues. Germline V lookup: CDR1 SGHTA, CDR2 FQGNSA. This clonotype was counted many times. Its antigen is not identified. MiXCR, applied by TCRdb to the reads, yields one record per CDR3 protein. Of roughly 340,000 distinct CDR3 sequences in the sample, 25% to 35% were seen once. The chain links TRBV7-2 to TRBJ2-7, with D unresolved. This TCR came from a human donor in good health (CMV status not recorded). Some clones in this sample may be carry-over from other donors' samples. The sample was cultured PBMCs, taken from culture after CMV antigen stimulation. The DNA for the CDR3 is TGTGCCAGCAGCTGGCCGTGGGTCGCCTACGAGCAGTACTTC. Amino acid sequence: CASSWPWVAYEQYF. Combining the CDR3 with reference TRBV7-2 and TRBJ2-7 gives the whole variable domain GAGVSQSPSNKVTEKGKDVELRCDPISGHTALYWYRQSLGQGLEFLIYFQGNSAPDKSGLPSDRFSAERTGGSVSTLTIQRTQQEDSAVYLCASSWPWVAYEQYFGPGTRLTVT.